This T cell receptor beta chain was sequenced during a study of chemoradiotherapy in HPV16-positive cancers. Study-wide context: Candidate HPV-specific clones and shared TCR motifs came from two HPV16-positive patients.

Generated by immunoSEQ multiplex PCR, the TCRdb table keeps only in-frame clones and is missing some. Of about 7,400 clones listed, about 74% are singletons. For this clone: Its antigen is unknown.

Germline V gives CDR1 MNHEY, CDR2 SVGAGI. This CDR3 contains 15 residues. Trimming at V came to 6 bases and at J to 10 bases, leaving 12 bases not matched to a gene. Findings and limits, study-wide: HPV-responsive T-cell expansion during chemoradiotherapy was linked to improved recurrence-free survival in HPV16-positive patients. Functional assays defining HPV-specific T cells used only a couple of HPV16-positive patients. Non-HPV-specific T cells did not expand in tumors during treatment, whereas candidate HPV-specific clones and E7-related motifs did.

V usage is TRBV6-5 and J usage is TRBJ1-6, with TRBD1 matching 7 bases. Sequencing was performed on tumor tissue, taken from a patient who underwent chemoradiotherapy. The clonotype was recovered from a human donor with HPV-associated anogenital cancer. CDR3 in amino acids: CASRIDRDVGSPLHF. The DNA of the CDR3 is TGTGCCAGCAGGATCGACAGGGACGTAGGATCACCCCTCCACTTT.